The rows below give T cell receptor beta chains drawn from one sample of a study of monozygotic twins with inflammatory bowel disease. TCRdb reprocessed the 5' RACE reads and reports one entry per CDR3 protein, with no DNA. The sample table sets out about 380,000 distinct CDR3 sequences. Sample: blood. The receptors were sampled from a human donor with ulcerative colitis or Crohn's disease, or a healthy co-twin of an affected twin (not recorded which). The CDR3 runs from the conserved cysteine through the conserved F or W.

v_call: TRBV29-1
j_call: TRBJ2-7
cdr3_aa: CSVVGTAYEQYF

v_call: TRBV19
j_call: TRBJ2-1
cdr3_aa: CASSIISTYNEQFF

v_call: TRBV7-2
j_call: TRBJ2-1
cdr3_aa: CASSLQSAGGGEQFF

v_call: TRBV3-1
j_call: TRBJ1-6
cdr3_aa: CASSQLGVQASPLHF

v_call: TRBV20-1
j_call: TRBJ1-1
cdr3_aa: CSASPNTEAFF

v_call: TRBV2
j_call: TRBJ2-7
cdr3_aa: CASSEWAKGSYEQYF

v_call: TRBV12-5
j_call: TRBJ2-1
cdr3_aa: CASGLGLAGEGNEQFF

v_call: TRBV7-9
j_call: TRBJ2-7
cdr3_aa: CASSRNPGTGFHEQYF

v_call: TRBV20-1
j_call: TRBJ2-3
cdr3_aa: CSARDLIRQGGTDTQYF

v_call: TRBV28
j_call: TRBJ2-5
cdr3_aa: CASSSRAGTGDGETQYF

v_call: TRBV11-2
j_call: TRBJ2-3
cdr3_aa: CASSFTGGTGGTDTQYF

v_call: TRBV19
j_call: TRBJ2-6
cdr3_aa: CASRPHTSSGANVLTF

v_call: TRBV11-2
j_call: TRBJ1-1
cdr3_aa: CASSRRTGDATEAFF

v_call: TRBV28
j_call: TRBJ2-2
cdr3_aa: CASSPQANTGELFF

v_call: TRBV19
j_call: TRBJ2-1
cdr3_aa: CASTASGASEQFF

v_call: TRBV12-3/TRBV12-4
j_call: TRBJ1-5
cdr3_aa: CASSLKQGNQPQHF

v_call: TRBV5-1
j_call: TRBJ2-7
cdr3_aa: CASSSSLTGQYEQYF

v_call: TRBV6-2/TRBV6-3
j_call: TRBJ2-3
cdr3_aa: CASSYPLAGTDTQYF

v_call: TRBV7-3
j_call: TRBJ2-2
cdr3_aa: CASSPAFGAGELFF

v_call: TRBV27
j_call: TRBJ1-3
cdr3_aa: CASSLSGQGPGNTIYF

v_call: TRBV20-1
j_call: TRBJ2-1
cdr3_aa: CSAKRGADEQFF

v_call: TRBV6-5
j_call: TRBJ2-5
cdr3_aa: CASSYEGVRGPGETQYF

v_call: TRBV7-9
j_call: TRBJ2-1
cdr3_aa: CASQRGEDNEQFF

v_call: TRBV7-9
j_call: TRBJ2-1
cdr3_aa: CASSFASGGARNEQFF

v_call: TRBV11-2
j_call: TRBJ1-1
cdr3_aa: CASIRGQMNTEAFF

v_call: TRBV4-3
j_call: TRBJ2-4
cdr3_aa: CASSQDPGEVGIAKNIQYF

v_call: TRBV5-1
j_call: TRBJ2-1
cdr3_aa: CASRDLGLPSNEQFF

v_call: TRBV5-1
j_call: TRBJ2-1
cdr3_aa: CASSLEGTSMEFF

v_call: TRBV24-1
j_call: TRBJ2-1
cdr3_aa: CATSDSRLAGEQFF

v_call: TRBV6-1
j_call: TRBJ1-5
cdr3_aa: CASNDGQGHQPQHF

v_call: TRBV7-9
j_call: TRBJ2-1
cdr3_aa: CASSFYPYYNEQFF

v_call: TRBV15
j_call: TRBJ2-7
cdr3_aa: CATSRDAGLASYEQYF